The 12 T cell receptor beta chains in this list originate from one sample, sequenced in a study of T-cell memory formation after mild COVID-19. Each CDR3 protein gets one entry after TCRdb re-called the 5' RACE reads with MiXCR. The profile shows about 440,000 distinct CDR3 sequences, around 20% of them singletons. Sequencing was performed on PBMCs or a T cell subset sorted from them (not recorded which). The receptors were sampled from an adult woman who had mild COVID-19 (a few samples of this study predate the infection). Cell type and time point are not known.

To note about this clonotype: One junction end disagrees with the germline gene, perhaps due to a read error. The rearrangement links TRBV9 to TRBJ1-2; D gene uncertain. The V gene's germline CDR1 is SGDLS and CDR2 YYNGEE. There are 12 residues in the CDR3. The CDR3 DNA follows: TGCAAAAGCGGCAGTGCTAACTATGGCTACACCTTC. As protein: CKSGSANYGYTF. The variable domain in full, with the rest retrieved from reference TRBV9 and TRBJ1-2, is DSGVTQTPKHLITATGQRVTLRCSPRSGDLSVYWYQQSLDQGLQFLIQYYNGEERAKGNILERFSAQQFPDLHSELNLSSLELGDSALYFCKSGSANYGYTFGSGTRLTVV.

This clonotype has only a few counts. The chain has TRBV12-3 or TRBV12-4 and TRBJ1-1, with a weak D call TRBD1 (5 bases). The CDR3 is 14 residues long. Between the trimmed V and J ends, which lost 5 bases and 4 bases, there was a span of 14 bases. The CDR3 sequence: CASSPIPDSTEAFF. The CDR3, as DNA: TGTGCCAGCAGTCCCATACCTGACAGCACTGAAGCTTTCTTT.

The V call is TRBV2, the J call TRBJ1-6, with 7 nucleotides matching TRBD1. Germline V lookup: CDR1 SNHLY, CDR2 FYNNEI. The CDR3 has 14 residues. V lost 4 bases to trimming and J lost 7 bases; unmatched junction nucleotides: 4. For the CDR3, the DNA is TGTGCCAGCAGTGTCCGGGACAGAAATTCACCCCTCCACTTT. Translated: CASSVRDRNSPLHF.

This chain links TRBV6-1 with TRBJ2-1; D possibly corresponds to TRBD1 (6 bases). Trimming stripped 7 bases from V and 9 bases from J, with 16 bases between. Germline CDR1 and CDR2: MNHNS and SASEGT. The CDR3 has 13 residues. Here the CDR3 DNA reads TGTGCCAGCAAGGACAGACCGATCGGTGAGCAGTTCTTC. Translation gives CASKDRPIGEQFF.

The chain employs TRBV7-9 and TRBJ2-1; 10 bases match TRBD2. The CDR3 is 16 residues long. Looked up from germline, CDR1 is SEHNR and CDR2 is FQNEAQ (reference sequence). The junction had 3 bases not matched to a gene; V was cut back by 2 bases and J by 2 bases. The CDR3 sequence: CASSLSLAGAYNEQFF. The CDR3, as DNA: TGTGCCAGCAGCTTAAGCCTAGCGGGGGCCTACAATGAGCAGTTCTTC.

The chain links TRBV12-3 or TRBV12-4 to TRBJ2-5; 12 nucleotides line up with TRBD2. This CDR3 has 14 residues. V was pared by 5 bases and J by 4 bases, with 2 bases of the junction left unmatched. CDR3 sequence: CASSKTSGGETQYF. DNA for the CDR3: TGTGCCAGCAGTAAGACTAGCGGGGGAGAGACCCAGTACTTC.

This clonotype was seen only a few times. The V gene is TRBV14, the J gene TRBJ2-7, with 12 bases fitting TRBD2. Germline V gene lookup returns CDR1 SGHDN and CDR2 FVKESK. This CDR3 is built from 15 residues. Trimming removed 1 base from V and 3 bases from J; junction bases left unmatched: 1. CDR3 DNA sequence: TGTGCCAGCAGCCAAGTGACTAGCGGGAGCTACGAGCAGTACTTC. Protein sequence: CASSQVTSGSYEQYF.

The chain joins TRBV29-1 to TRBJ1-1; 9 bases are shared with TRBD1. Per the germline V gene, CDR1 is SQVTM and CDR2 is ANQGSEA. V dropped 4 bases and J dropped 3; count of bases not matched to a gene: 9. CDR3 length: 15 residues. CDR3 residues: CSVVPRDRAHTEAFF. CDR3 nucleotide sequence: TGCAGCGTTGTACCCCGGGACAGGGCCCACACTGAAGCTTTCTTT.

This clonotype turned up a few times. V is TRBV29-1 and J is TRBJ1-2; no reliable D call. The V end lost 0 bases, the J end lost 8 bases, and 10 bases lay between the germline ends. The germline CDR1 and CDR2 sequences are SQVTM and ANQGSEA. There are 12 residues in the CDR3. The CDR3 here is CSVEEGFRGYTF. The CDR3 bases are TGCAGCGTTGAAGAGGGGTTCCGCGGCTACACCTTC. Filled out from reference TRBV29-1 and TRBJ1-2, the complete variable domain reads SAVISQKPSRDICQRGTSLTIQCQVDSQVTMMFWYRQQPGQSLTLIATANQGSEATYESGFVIDKFPISRPNLTFSTLTVSNMSPEDSSIYLCSVEEGFRGYTFGSGTRLTVV.

This clonotype has just a few counts. The chain combines TRBV18 with TRBJ2-1; TRBD2 matches 8 bases. The germline V gene encodes CDR1 KGHSH and CDR2 LQKENI. The junction had 5 bases not matched to a gene; V was cut back by 3 bases and J by 13 bases. The CDR3 consists of 12 residues. The CDR3 reads CASSPSGVSQFF. In nucleotides, the CDR3 is TGTGCCAGCTCACCTAGCGGGGTGAGTCAGTTCTTC.

This clonotype was seen a few times. J is TRBJ1-3 and V is TRBV18; D may be TRBD1 (5 bases). V was pared by 3 bases and J by 0 bases, with 9 bases between. The germline V gene encodes CDR1 KGHSH and CDR2 LQKENI. This CDR3 spans 15 amino acids. CDR3 residues: CASSPGDHSGNTIYF. In nucleotides, the CDR3 is TGTGCCAGCTCACCGGGGGATCACTCTGGAAACACCATATATTTT. Looking up the rest from reference TRBV18 and TRBJ1-3 gives the full variable domain: NAGVMQNPRHLVRRRGQEARLRCSPMKGHSHVYWYRQLPEEGLKFMVYLQKENIIDESGMPKERFSAEFPKEGPSILRIQQVVRGDSAAYFCASSPGDHSGNTIYFGEGSWLTVV.

This sequence joins TRBV7-3 and TRBJ2-3; possible D gene TRBD1, 6 bases. Trimming pared 5 bases from V and 0 bases from J, leaving 12 bases between. There are 15 residues in the CDR3. Germline V gives CDR1 SGHTA, CDR2 FQGTGA. For the CDR3, the DNA is TGTGCCAGCAGCCAGGGGTCGAGTAGCACAGATACGCAGTATTTT. This sequence encodes CASSQGSSSTDTQYF.